Here is one TCR beta chain with its context. What it binds is unknown. This entry comes from a study of T cell repertoires in cytomegalovirus infection. The overall study: Epitope selection comprised recently identified HLA-C-restricted CMV epitopes and well-studied HLA-B-restricted CMV epitopes. Indications came from public TCR beta signatures; they pointed to CMV infection and to a matching HLA type.

Study findings and constraints: There were HLA-C-restricted CMV-specific TCR beta clonotypes dominating the ex vivo response.

TCRdb re-derived calls from the reads in MiXCR, one entry per CDR3 protein. The repertoire holds 350,000 to 400,000 distinct CDR3 sequences, with about a third as singletons. Here the sequenced sample was cultured PBMCs, taken from culture after CMV antigen stimulation. The receptor was derived from a human donor in good health (CMV status not recorded). Some clones in this sample may be carry-over from other donors' samples.

CDR3 amino acids: CASSTRDRKQQETQYF. Here the CDR3 DNA reads TGTGCCAGCAGTACGCGAGACAGGAAACAACAAGAGACCCAGTACTTC. The chain recombines TRBV7-9 with TRBJ2-5; maybe TRBD1 (6 bases). CDR3 length: 16 amino acids. CDR1 is SEHNR, CDR2 FQNEAQ, per germline (reference sequence). Trimming removed 6 bases at V and 2 bases at J, with 19 bases between.